Only one count was recorded for the clone carrying this T cell receptor (beta chain). What it recognizes is unknown. Researchers drew on about 90 million PBMCs for genomic DNA from unsorted samples. An assay was performed, and its level was deep. In the authors' workflow: ImmunoSEQ only sent back junction sequences with no quality scores, so filtering was done differently. Data came from immunoSEQ multiplex PCR; TCRdb stores just in-frame clones and leaves some out. The DNA gave D and trimming, while V, J and clone size come from that table. The table has about 480,000 clones, 79% seen once; the top ten hold around 13%. Between the trimmed V and J ends, which lost 3 bases and 5 bases, there was a span of 22 bases. The CDR3 contains 17 residues. CDR1 is SGHVS and CDR2 is FQNEAQ in the germline V gene. This sample stems from a study of shared clonotypes between healthy human individuals. Study results and caveats: The sole specimen, blood, was sampled, and tissue repertoires likely differ.

The sequence came from a woman between 35 and 50 years old in good health. Some clones in this sample may be carry-over from other donors' samples. Sequencing was done on a sample of PBMCs. The chain joins TRBV7-8 to TRBJ2-5; a possible D gene is TRBD2 (5 bases). CDR3 loop: CASSFRPLGISWETQYF. The CDR3 DNA reads as TGTGCCAGCAGCTTCAGGCCCCTCGGGATAAGCTGGGAGACCCAGTACTTC.